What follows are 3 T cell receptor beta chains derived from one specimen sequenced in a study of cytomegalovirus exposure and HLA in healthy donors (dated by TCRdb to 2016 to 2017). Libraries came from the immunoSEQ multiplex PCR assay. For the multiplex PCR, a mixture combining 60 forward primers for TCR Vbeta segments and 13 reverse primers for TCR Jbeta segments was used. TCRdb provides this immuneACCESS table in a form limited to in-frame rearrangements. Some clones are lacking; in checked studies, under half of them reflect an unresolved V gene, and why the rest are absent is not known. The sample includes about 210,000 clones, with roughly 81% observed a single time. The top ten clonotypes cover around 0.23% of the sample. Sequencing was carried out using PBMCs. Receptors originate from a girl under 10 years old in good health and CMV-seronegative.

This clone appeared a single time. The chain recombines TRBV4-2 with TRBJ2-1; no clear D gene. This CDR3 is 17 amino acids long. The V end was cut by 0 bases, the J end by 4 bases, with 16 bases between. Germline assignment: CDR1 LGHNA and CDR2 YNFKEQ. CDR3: CASSQDARAMRYNEQFF. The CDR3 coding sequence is TGTGCCAGCAGCCAAGATGCGAGAGCGATGAGGTACAATGAGCAGTTCTTC.

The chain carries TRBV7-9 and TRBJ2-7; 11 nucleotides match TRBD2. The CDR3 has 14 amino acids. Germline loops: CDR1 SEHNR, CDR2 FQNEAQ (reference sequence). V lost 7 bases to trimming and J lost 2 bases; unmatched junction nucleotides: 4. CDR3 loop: CASTFSGGAYEQYF. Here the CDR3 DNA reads TGTGCCAGCACCTTTAGCGGGGGGGCCTACGAGCAGTACTTC.

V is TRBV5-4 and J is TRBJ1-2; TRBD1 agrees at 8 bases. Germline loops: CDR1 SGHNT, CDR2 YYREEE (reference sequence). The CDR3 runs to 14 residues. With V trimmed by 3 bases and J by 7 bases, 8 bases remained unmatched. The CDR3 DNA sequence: TGTGCCAGCAGCTCAGGGGGCGCGAAGGCTGGCTACACCTTC. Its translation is CASSSGGAKAGYTF.